The 2 T cell receptor beta chains in this list originate from one sample, sequenced in a study of T cell changes during pregnancy in multiple sclerosis. Assay: immunoSEQ multiplex PCR; the TCRdb copy retains only in-frame clones and omits some. This table holds about 28,000 clones, about 91% found once. This specimen was peripheral blood, taken in the first trimester of pregnancy. These receptors originate from a female donor in good health, enrolled as a control in a pregnancy study.

CDR3 sequence: CASSLGTSGHTDTQYF. The CDR3 bases are TGTGCCAGCAGCTTAGGGACTAGCGGGCACACAGATACGCAGTATTTT. V and J are TRBV7-9 and TRBJ2-3; 11 positions agree with TRBD2. Germline V lookup: CDR1 SEHNR, CDR2 FQNEAQ (reference sequence). The junction had 2 bases not matched to a gene; V was cut back by 1 base and J by 2 bases. CDR3 length: 16 residues. The entire variable domain, with the rest obtained from reference TRBV7-9 and TRBJ2-3, is as follows: DTGVSQNPRHKITKRGQNVTFRCDPISEHNRLYWYRQTLGQGPEFLTYFQNEAQLEKSRLLSDRFSAERPKGSFSTLEIQRTEQGDSAMYLCASSLGTSGHTDTQYFGPGTRLTVL.

The chain recombines TRBV18 with TRBJ2-1; TRBD2 aligns across 8 bases. In germline, CDR1 is KGHSH, CDR2 LQKENI. The length of the CDR3 is 20 residues. Losses at the gene ends were 0 bases for V and 1 base for J; bases not matched to a gene: 14. The CDR3 spells CASSPPRGGPSGGSYNEQFF. CDR3 bases: TGTGCCAGCTCACCACCACGCGGGGGGCCCTCCGGGGGTTCCTACAATGAGCAGTTCTTC.